One TCR beta chain is described in this entry. This sample is part of a study of blood T cell repertoires in COVID-19. This table comes from immunoSEQ multiplex PCR, and its TCRdb copy is limited to in-frame clones, with some not included. The table lists about 150,000 clones, approximately 90% of them singletons. J gave up 8 bases and V 4 bases, and 9 bases lay outside the gene matches. CDR3 length: 15 residues. Germline lookup yields CDR1 SGHRS and CDR2 YFSETQ. The sample comprised peripheral blood. This chain uses TRBV5-1 with TRBJ1-4, with 9 bases that match TRBD1. The receptor was isolated from a woman in her forties with acute or convalescent COVID-19. The CDR3 DNA reads as TGCGCCAGCAGCCTAAGGACAGGGGAGGGCGAAAAACTGTTTTTT. This translates into CASSLRTGEGEKLFF.